Listed here are 21 T cell receptor beta chains from one sample, sequenced in a study of T cells in tumors after PD-1 blockade (dated by TCRdb to between 2018 and 2020). The library was built by means of the immunoSEQ multiplex PCR assay. In its TCRdb copy, this immuneACCESS table keeps in-frame sequences only and misses some clones. Where compared with another copy, unresolved V genes explain less than half of these, and the others have no known cause. The sample table shows about 25,000 clones, and over 80% are seen once. 12% of the sample is taken by the ten largest. The time point label here, explained by the study, means: after anti-PD-1 therapy. Here the sequenced sample was PBMCs, taken after anti-PD-1 treatment. These receptors were collected from a human donor with basal cell carcinoma.

J is TRBJ1-4 and V is TRBV20-1; D unresolved. Germline V gene lookup returns CDR1 DFQATT and CDR2 SNEGSKA (reference sequence). This CDR3 has 16 amino acids. V shed 3 bases and J shed 13 bases, with 27 bases lying between them. CDR3 loop: CSASQSEAMGHKRLFF. The CDR3, as DNA: TGCAGTGCTAGTCAATCCGAGGCTATGGGCCACAAGAGACTGTTTTTT.

The chain links TRBV5-1 to TRBJ1-1, with D perhaps TRBD1 (5 bases). Trimming pared 3 bases from V and 0 bases from J, leaving 12 bases between. This CDR3 spans 15 amino acids. Germline lookup yields CDR1 SGHRS and CDR2 YFSETQ. This chain's CDR3 is CASSWDLGMNTEAFF. As DNA, the CDR3 is TGCGCCAGCAGCTGGGACCTGGGGATGAACACTGAAGCTTTCTTT.

The chain is built from TRBV7-9 and TRBJ2-3; D uncertain. Germline CDR1 SEHNR, CDR2 FQNEAQ (reference sequence). CDR3 length equals 14 residues. Trimming cost V 5 bases and J 3 bases, with 12 bases left between them. CDR3 nucleotide sequence: TGTGCCAGCAGCGGACGGTCGTGGACAGATACGCAGTATTTT. Encoded protein: CASSGRSWTDTQYF.

This clone appeared once. The V call is TRBV5-1, the J call TRBJ1-6; D remains ambiguous. This CDR3 spans 14 amino acids. Germline CDR1 and CDR2: SGHRS and YFSETQ. The V end lost 0 bases, the J end lost 6 bases, and 7 bases lay between the germline ends. As DNA, the CDR3 is TGCGCCAGCAGCTTGGAGGGCAGTAATTCACCCCTCCACTTT. It encodes CASSLEGSNSPLHF.

The chain employs TRBV9 and TRBJ1-3; the match to TRBD1 covers 7 bases. The CDR3 contains 14 residues. The germline V gene has CDR1 SGDLS and CDR2 YYNGEE. J lost 8 bases, V lost 4 bases, and 9 bases had no gene match. CDR3 coding DNA: TGTGCCAGCAGCCCCGGACAGGCGGTGGACACCATATATTTT. As protein: CASSPGQAVDTIYF.

This clone has only a few counts. The chain couples TRBV12-3 or TRBV12-4 to TRBJ1-2; 7 bases agree with TRBD1. The V gene end was trimmed by 4 bases and the J gene end by 2 bases; junction bases not matched to a gene: 1. This CDR3 spans 13 amino acids. CDR3 region: CASSSQGNYGYTF. The DNA of the CDR3 is TGTGCCAGCAGTTCACAGGGGAACTATGGCTACACCTTC.

V usage is TRBV18 and J usage is TRBJ2-1; D ambiguous. Looked up from germline, CDR1 is KGHSH and CDR2 is LQKENI. V was trimmed by 3 bases and J by 0 bases, leaving 3 bases between them. CDR3 length: 13 residues. DNA of the CDR3: TGTGCCAGCTCACCTGTCTCCTACAATGAGCAGTTCTTC. As protein: CASSPVSYNEQFF. The whole variable domain, filled in from reference TRBV18 and TRBJ2-1, reads NAGVMQNPRHLVRRRGQEARLRCSPMKGHSHVYWYRQLPEEGLKFMVYLQKENIIDESGMPKERFSAEFPKEGPSILRIQQVVRGDSAAYFCASSPVSYNEQFFGPGTRLTVL.

The chain employs TRBV4-1 and TRBJ2-7; D might be TRBD1 or TRBD2, each matching 5 bases. Germline lookup yields CDR1 MGHRA and CDR2 YSYEKL. This CDR3 contains 16 residues. Trimming left V 4 bases short and J 1 base short, with 17 bases between. This chain's CDR3 is CASSLTGTSRSYEQYF. DNA for the CDR3: TGCGCCAGCAGCCTTACCGGGACGTCTAGGTCCTACGAGCAGTACTTC.

The chain couples TRBV6-5 to TRBJ1-1, with 7 bases matching TRBD1. The CDR3 spans 15 residues. V was pared by 6 bases and J by 4 bases, with 11 bases of the junction left unmatched. Germline V gene data show CDR1 as MNHEY and CDR2 as SVGAGI. In nucleotides, the CDR3 is TGTGCCAGCAGCCAGGGGGGTTTAGGTATCACTGAAGCTTTCTTT. It translates to CASSQGGLGITEAFF.

CDR3 DNA: TGTGCCAGCAGCCCATCAGGGTCGAACGGCCCCCAGCATTTT. Its translation is CASSPSGSNGPQHF. The V call is TRBV5-4, the J call TRBJ1-5; perhaps TRBD1 as D (5 bases). This CDR3 comprises 14 residues. Germline lookup yields CDR1 SGHNT and CDR2 YYREEE (reference sequence). V was trimmed by 4 bases and J by 10 bases, leaving 18 bases between them.

This chain joins TRBV24-1 and TRBJ2-5; 7 nucleotides line up with TRBD2. CDR1 KGHDR and CDR2 SFDVKD come from the germline V gene. The ends lost 5 bases at V and 1 base at J; junction bases unmatched: 3. The CDR3 spans 14 residues. CDR3 sequence: CATSGAGTQETQYF. CDR3 sequence (DNA): TGTGCCACCAGTGGAGCGGGGACCCAAGAGACCCAGTACTTC.

This clone has a single count. This chain uses TRBV10-3 with TRBJ2-7, with D unclear. V lost 6 bases and J 3 bases, leaving 6 bases between the germline ends. Looked up from germline, CDR1 is ENHRY and CDR2 is SYGVKD. The CDR3 runs to 11 residues. The CDR3 reads CAIRKDYEQYF. The CDR3 nucleotides are TGTGCCATCAGAAAGGACTACGAGCAGTACTTC.

This chain joins TRBV1 and TRBJ1-3; the DNA was not compared with TRBD1, the D call given in the table. TRBV1 is flagged as a pseudogene. This CDR3 comprises 13 residues. CDR3 loop: CTSSRQPRNTIYF. CDR3 DNA: TGCACCAGCAGCCGACAGCCTAGAAACACCATATATTTT.

Comments on this clone: The germline gene is not matched at one end of the junction; a read error may be the cause. The CDR3 protein is CASSVSGNAGELFF. The DNA of the CDR3 is TGTGCCAGCAGCGTGAGCGGGAACGCCGGGGAGCTGTTTTTT. This chain joins TRBV9 and TRBJ2-2, with 7 bases matching TRBD2. The germline gives CDR1 SGDLS, CDR2 YYNGEE. The CDR3 is made up of 14 amino acids.

CDR3 protein: CATSRDFVSPLHF. The CDR3 region has the DNA TGTGCCACCAGCAGAGATTTCGTGTCACCCCTCCACTTT. The chain uses TRBV15 and TRBJ1-6; D unclear. Trimming cost V 0 bases and J 10 bases, with 7 bases left between them. The CDR3 runs to 13 residues. The V gene's germline CDR1 is LNHNV and CDR2 YYDKDF (reference sequence).

The gene calls are TRBV6-2 or TRBV6-3 and TRBJ2-3; D is uncertain. This CDR3 has 11 amino acids. In germline, CDR1 is MNHEY, CDR2 SVGEGT. V lost 6 bases, J lost 3 bases, and 4 bases lay in between. The CDR3 DNA reads TGTGCCAGCAGCCGTACAGATACGCAGTATTTT. Translating it yields CASSRTDTQYF.

The CDR3 is CSVGGGGVPYEQYF. The DNA for the CDR3 is TGCAGCGTTGGGGGCGGGGGGGTGCCCTACGAGCAGTACTTC. J is TRBJ2-7 and V is TRBV29-1, with TRBD2 identical over 9 bases. Germline CDR1 SQVTM, CDR2 ANQGSEA. V lost 4 bases to trimming and J lost 2 bases; unmatched junction nucleotides: 6. The CDR3 totals 14 residues.

The chain couples TRBV6-5 to TRBJ2-5, with TRBD1 matching over 8 bases. Germline lookup yields CDR1 MNHEY and CDR2 SVGAGI. The CDR3 contains 14 residues. V shed 4 bases, J shed 5 bases, and the junction held 6 bases outside the gene matches. CDR3 region: CASSWTGLSETQYF. CDR3 nucleotide sequence: TGTGCCAGCAGTTGGACAGGGCTAAGCGAGACCCAGTACTTC.

The rearrangement links TRBV12-3 or TRBV12-4 to TRBJ1-2; no firm D call. The CDR3 spans 13 residues. The germline V and J ends were trimmed by 2 bases and 4 bases, with 8 bases remaining between them. DNA for the CDR3: TGTGCCAGCAGTTTACAGGCGGCCTATGGCTACACCTTC. This encodes CASSLQAAYGYTF.

The J gene is TRBJ1-6, the V gene TRBV27, with D hard to call. Germline V gene lookup returns CDR1 MNHEY and CDR2 SMNVEV (reference sequence). The V end lost 8 bases, the J end lost 7 bases, and 9 bases lay between the germline ends. The CDR3 has 12 amino acids. The CDR3 nucleotides read TGTGCCAGCGGCCTTTTAAATTCACCCCTCCACTTT. Its translation is CASGLLNSPLHF.

The sample holds a few counts of this clone. This chain joins TRBV5-1 and TRBJ2-1; TRBD1 or TRBD2 may be the D gene (6 bases each). The CDR3 contains 13 residues. CDR1 and CDR2 from the germline V gene are SGHRS and YFSETQ. Trimming removed 4 bases from V and 6 bases from J, with 11 bases in between. CDR3 coding DNA: TGCGCCAGCAGCGGGGGGCTGGGCAATGAGCAGTTCTTC. Protein product: CASSGGLGNEQFF. Filled out from reference TRBV5-1 and TRBJ2-1, the complete variable domain reads KAGVTQTPRYLIKTRGQQVTLSCSPISGHRSVSWYQQTPGQGLQFLFEYFSETQRNKGNFPGRFSGRQFSNSRSEMNVSTLELGDSALYLCASSGGLGNEQFFGPGTRLTVL.